This section outlines one T cell receptor beta chain sequence together with its context. These data come from a study of T cells in localized non-small cell lung cancer. With V trimmed by 6 bases and J by 9 bases, 7 bases remained unmatched. Germline CDR1 is ENHRY and CDR2 is SYGVKD. This CDR3 is 15 amino acids long. Here immunoSEQ multiplex PCR was the method, and the copy in TCRdb shows in-frame clones only, minus some. This table holds some 21,000 clones, around nine tenths found once. V usage is TRBV10-3 and J usage is TRBJ2-1; 14 nucleotides align to TRBD2. Sample: peripheral blood, taken before any cancer treatment. The sequence was collected from a woman aged 35-75 years with stage I lung adenocarcinoma. This CDR3 is CAIRPGTSGSIEQFF. The CDR3 nucleotides read TGTGCCATCAGGCCCGGGACTAGCGGGAGCATTGAGCAGTTCTTC.